This record concerns one T cell receptor (beta chain) sequence. Its specificity is not known. In the PCR, 60 Vbeta and 13 Jbeta primers were used. The protocol was immunoSEQ multiplex PCR, while the TCRdb copy is restricted to in-frame clones and leaves out a portion. Here the sample spans about 130,000 clones, approximately 79% being singletons. The data belong to a study of cytomegalovirus exposure and HLA in healthy donors. Whole-study context: Findings of an earlier analysis included some 120 million unique TCR beta sequences from around 180 million T cells.

General study results and limits: A later analysis linked some 18,000 TCR beta sequences to HLA alleles at 0.05 false discovery rate. Reported findings show TCR beta sequences accurately forecast HLA-A and HLA-B alleles in most subjects. Roughly uniform depth of sequencing across donors was assumed in presence/absence analyses.

Input material: PBMCs. This TCR came from a man aged 18 to 30 in good health and CMV-seropositive.

The CDR3 coding sequence is TGTGCCATCCCAGCGCCCCGTTTAGAGCAGTTCTTC. Translation gives CAIPAPRLEQFF. The chain employs TRBV2 and TRBJ2-1; no firm D call. Per the germline V gene, CDR1 is SNHLY and CDR2 is FYNNEI. The CDR3 has 12 amino acids. Trimming took 10 bases from V and 10 from J, leaving 17 bases between them.